Each of the 28 T cell receptor beta chains below was sequenced from the same sample in a study of Graves' ophthalmopathy and Graves' hyperthyroidism. TCR beta CDR3 regions were amplified from RNA transcripts. First-round RT-PCR relied on HTBI primers, and a second-round multiplex PCR came next. TCRdb independently ran MiXCR on the multiplex PCR reads; one entry per CDR3 protein. The table shows 500,000 to 700,000 distinct CDR3 sequences, with approximately 37% occurring only once. The material sequenced was peripheral blood or thyroid tissue (not recorded which). The receptor source for this set is an adult man with Graves' hyperthyroidism.

The table lists this clonotype with a few counts. The rearrangement joins TRBV19 to TRBJ2-3, with TRBD2 as a possible D gene (5 bases). V was trimmed by 5 bases and J by 4 bases, leaving 13 bases between them. Germline V gene sequence: CDR1 LNHDA, CDR2 SQIVND (reference sequence). The CDR3 consists of 14 residues. The CDR3 region is CASSPRDNADTQYF. In DNA, the CDR3 is TGTGCCAGTAGTCCCCGGGATAACGCAGATACGCAGTATTTT.

This rearrangement joins TRBV29-1 to TRBJ2-7, with D perhaps matching TRBD1 or TRBD2 (5 bases each). This CDR3 comprises 12 residues. V shed 8 bases and J shed 5 bases, with 16 bases lying between them. The germline gives CDR1 SQVTM, CDR2 ANQGSEA. CDR3 in amino acids: CSPQRGIHEQYF. The CDR3, as DNA: TGCAGCCCCCAGAGGGGAATCCACGAGCAGTACTTC.

This clonotype was detected a few times. The chain has TRBV27 and TRBJ2-7, with TRBD1 identical over 7 bases. Per the germline V gene, CDR1 is MNHEY and CDR2 is SMNVEV (reference sequence). Trimming took 4 bases from V and 4 from J; bases not matched to a gene: 7. The CDR3 spans 14 residues. As DNA, the CDR3 is TGTGCCAGCAGTTATAGGGGGCCGGGTTACGAGCAGTACTTC. It encodes CASSYRGPGYEQYF.

The chain uses TRBV9 and TRBJ1-1; D gene ambiguous. V lost 0 bases and J lost 1, with 10 bases in between. There are 15 residues in the CDR3. Germline CDR1 SGDLS, CDR2 YYNGEE. In DNA, the CDR3 is TGTGCCAGCAGCGTAGGGCCAGGCTGGAACACTGAAGCTTTCTTT. Its protein product is CASSVGPGWNTEAFF.

The genes are TRBV15 and TRBJ2-3; D might be TRBD2 (5 bases). Germline CDR1 LNHNV, CDR2 YYDKDF (reference sequence). The V end was cut by 1 base, the J end by 1 base, with 9 bases between. The CDR3 is made up of 15 amino acids. CDR3 DNA: TGTGCCACCAGCAGAGTGGGAGCCGGCACAGATACGCAGTATTTT. As protein: CATSRVGAGTDTQYF.

This clonotype was counted ten times or more. The CDR3 here is CVRTEAFF. For the CDR3, the DNA is TGTGTCCGCACTGAAGCTTTCTTT. This chain uses TRBV2 with TRBJ1-1; D is uncertain. Germline loops: CDR1 SNHLY, CDR2 FYNNEI. This CDR3 is built from 8 residues. The full variable domain, completed using reference TRBV2 and TRBJ1-1, is EPEVTQTPSHQVTQMGQEVILRCVPISNHLYFYWYRQILGQKVEFLVSFYNNEISEKSEIFDDQFSVERPDGSNFTLKIRSTKLEDSAMYFCVRTEAFFGQGTRLTVV.

This clonotype was observed many times. The chain combines TRBV7-9 with TRBJ1-1, with D possibly matching TRBD1 (5 bases). The CDR3 has 14 residues. Germline-derived CDR1 and CDR2 are SEHNR and FQNEAQ (reference sequence). Trimming shortened V by 7 bases and J by 1 base, and 13 bases separated the two germline ends. The CDR3 bases are TGTGCCAGCATCTTGGGGGAGGCGAACACTGAAGCTTTCTTT. Protein sequence: CASILGEANTEAFF.

DNA of the CDR3: TGCAGTGCGACGTCCCTCTCCACAGATACGCAGTATTTT. Its protein product is CSATSLSTDTQYF. The chain joins TRBV20-1 to TRBJ2-3, with D unresolved. Germline CDR1 and CDR2: DFQATT and SNEGSKA (reference sequence). V was shortened by 6 bases and J by 2 bases, with 12 bases between the two germline ends. The CDR3 has 13 amino acids.

The chain is built from TRBV15 and TRBJ2-2; possibly TRBD1 or TRBD2 for D (6 bases each). V was shortened by 0 bases and J by 4 bases, with 15 bases between the two germline ends. The CDR3 contains 17 residues. Germline CDR1 is LNHNV and CDR2 is YYDKDF (reference sequence). The CDR3 coding sequence is TGTGCCACCAGCAGAGATAAGGGCGGGACATCCACCGGGGAGCTGTTTTTT. Translation: CATSRDKGGTSTGELFF. The variable domain in full, completed from reference TRBV15 and TRBJ2-2, reads DAMVIQNPRYQVTQFGKPVTLSCSQTLNHNVMYWYQQKSSQAPKLLFHYYDKDFNNEADTPDNFQSRRPNTSFCFLDIRSPGLGDTAMYLCATSRDKGGTSTGELFFGEGSRLTVL.

This clonotype was picked up many times. V usage is TRBV29-1 and J usage is TRBJ1-4; 7 bases line up with TRBD1. This CDR3 region has 15 residues. Germline trimming cut 1 base from V and 7 bases from J; bases unmatched to any gene: 9. The germline V gene encodes CDR1 SQVTM and CDR2 ANQGSEA. The CDR3 DNA follows: TGCAGCGTTGAAGCCAGGGGGAAGGGAGGTGAAAAACTGTTTTTT. Amino acids: CSVEARGKGGEKLFF.

Remarks on this clonotype: A junction boundary mismatches the germline segment, possibly from a read error. This chain connects TRBV10-3 to TRBJ2-7; 9 positions agree with TRBD1. The CDR3 extends over 16 amino acids. In germline, CDR1 is ENHRY, CDR2 SYGVKD. The CDR3 region has the DNA TGTGCCAGCAGTACACACAGGACAGGGGATCAGCCCCAGCAGTACTTC. It yields the protein CASSTHRTGDQPQQYF.

This clonotype was recorded many times. V gene TRBV20-1 combines with J gene TRBJ1-5; the match to TRBD1 covers 12 bases. CDR3 length: 18 residues. Germline-derived CDR1 and CDR2 are DFQATT and SNEGSKA (reference sequence). With 5 bases clipped from V and 2 bases from J, the junction kept 13 bases outside the gene matches. Here the CDR3 DNA reads TGCAGTGCTCTCAGCACGGGACAGGGGGCGAGCGGCAATCAGCCCCAGCATTTT. It encodes CSALSTGQGASGNQPQHF.

This clonotype was seen many times. V is TRBV5-1 and J is TRBJ1-1; D is uncertain. The CDR3 is made up of 15 amino acids. Trimming removed 0 bases at V and 0 bases at J, with 9 bases between. Germline loops: CDR1 SGHRS, CDR2 YFSETQ. The CDR3 DNA reads as TGCGCCAGCAGCTTGGACGGCAGGATGAACACTGAAGCTTTCTTT. Translating it yields CASSLDGRMNTEAFF.

The chain combines TRBV20-1 with TRBJ2-1; perhaps TRBD2 as D (6 bases). V lost 0 bases and J 1 base, leaving 10 bases between the germline ends. CDR1 is DFQATT and CDR2 is SNEGSKA in the germline V gene (reference sequence). This CDR3 is 15 amino acids long. For the CDR3, the DNA is TGCAGTGCTAGAGATCGGGAGCGGTCCTACAATGAGCAGTTCTTC. This codes for CSARDRERSYNEQFF.

V usage is TRBV29-1 and J usage is TRBJ1-2; D is uncertain. With 8 bases removed from V and 4 bases from J, the gap between germline ends came to 17 bases. This CDR3 is 13 amino acids long. The germline CDR1 and CDR2 sequences are SQVTM and ANQGSEA. In nucleotides, the CDR3 is TGCAGCAGCCCGAACACCGAGGGCTATGGCTACACCTTC. This gives the protein CSSPNTEGYGYTF.

The chain combines TRBV29-1 with TRBJ2-1, with 7 nucleotides matching TRBD2. CDR1 and CDR2 (germline): SQVTM, ANQGSEA. The CDR3 consists of 14 residues. V shed 7 bases and J 7 bases; nucleotides not matched to a gene: 13. The CDR3 region is CSGGLFSGLNEQFF. The CDR3 region has the DNA TGCAGCGGGGGGTTGTTTAGCGGGTTGAATGAGCAGTTCTTC.

This clonotype was seen a handful of times. The chain carries TRBV19 and TRBJ1-5; 9 bases align to TRBD1. This CDR3 has 15 residues. J was trimmed by 5 bases and V by 4 bases; bases with no gene match: 6. Per the germline V gene, CDR1 is LNHDA and CDR2 is SQIVND (reference sequence). CDR3 loop: CASSTSGTGHQPQHF. The CDR3 coding sequence is TGTGCCAGTAGTACGTCCGGGACAGGGCATCAGCCCCAGCATTTT.

The sample holds many counts of this clonotype. This chain uses TRBV5-1 with TRBJ2-5; D perhaps matches TRBD1 (7 bases). Germline CDR1 SGHRS, CDR2 YFSETQ. V gave up 0 bases and J gave up 5 bases, with 14 bases separating them. The CDR3 loop spans 15 amino acids. The CDR3 is CASSLEGGGAETQYF. In DNA form, the CDR3 reads TGCGCCAGCAGCTTGGAAGGAGGGGGCGCTGAGACCCAGTACTTC.

About this clonotype: A much larger clone differs by one base, so this may be a read error. The gene calls are TRBV28 and TRBJ1-2; D gene ambiguous. CDR1 MDHEN and CDR2 SYDVKM come from the germline V gene. The CDR3 loop spans 14 amino acids. V dropped 1 base and J dropped 6 bases, with 12 bases sitting between them. This CDR3 reads CASSLSTRRDGYTF. The CDR3 DNA follows: TGTGCCAGCAGTTTATCGACACGGCGGGATGGCTACACCTTC.

The chain employs TRBV2 and TRBJ1-1; perhaps TRBD1 as D (5 bases). Germline CDR1 and CDR2: SNHLY and FYNNEI. V was pared by 5 bases and J by 1 base, with 17 bases between. The CDR3 extends over 16 amino acids. The CDR3 is CASSSSDIPKNTEAFF. The CDR3 DNA reads as TGTGCCAGCAGTTCATCGGACATACCAAAGAACACTGAAGCTTTCTTT. Looking up the rest from reference TRBV2 and TRBJ1-1 gives the full variable domain: EPEVTQTPSHQVTQMGQEVILRCVPISNHLYFYWYRQILGQKVEFLVSFYNNEISEKSEIFDDQFSVERPDGSNFTLKIRSTKLEDSAMYFCASSSSDIPKNTEAFFGQGTRLTVV.

This clonotype was found many times. CDR3 sequence: CASSYSRDRGGLANYGYTF. CDR3 DNA: TGTGCCAGCAGTTATTCCCGGGACAGGGGGGGACTAGCTAACTATGGCTACACCTTC. This chain connects TRBV2 to TRBJ1-2, with 11 bases matching TRBD1. The CDR3 spans 19 residues. Trimming cost V 5 bases and J 0 bases; bases outside gene matches: 14. CDR1 is SNHLY, CDR2 FYNNEI, per germline.

This sequence joins TRBV20-1 and TRBJ2-7, with D perhaps TRBD2 (6 bases). The CDR3 covers 15 residues. Germline CDR1 is DFQATT and CDR2 is SNEGSKA (reference sequence). V dropped 3 bases and J dropped 2 bases, with 17 bases sitting between them. The CDR3, as DNA: TGCAGTGCTAGGGCGGAGGGACGGCAGACCTACGAGCAGTACTTC. This translates into CSARAEGRQTYEQYF.

This chain joins TRBV7-9 and TRBJ1-2; D remains ambiguous. The germline V and J ends were trimmed by 2 bases and 0 bases, with 16 bases remaining between them. The CDR3 is made up of 17 amino acids. Per germline, CDR1 SEHNR and CDR2 FQNEAQ (reference sequence). Written as DNA, the CDR3 is TGTGCCAGCAGCTTACAACGTCGACTACAGACTAACTATGGCTACACCTTC. Encoded protein: CASSLQRRLQTNYGYTF.

CDR3 protein: CASSLHGDKETQYF. The CDR3 bases are TGCGCCAGCAGCTTGCACGGAGATAAAGAGACCCAGTACTTC. The chain is built from TRBV5-1 and TRBJ2-5, with D unclear. Germline CDR1 and CDR2: SGHRS and YFSETQ. CDR3 length: 14 residues. The V gene lost 1 base and the J gene lost 3 bases, with 10 bases spanning the gap.

Many counts were recorded for this clonotype. V gene TRBV27 combines with J gene TRBJ2-2; no definite D call. V lost 6 bases, J lost 8 bases, and 7 bases lay in between. This CDR3 has 11 residues. The germline V gene encodes CDR1 MNHEY and CDR2 SMNVEV (reference sequence). CDR3 sequence (DNA): TGTGCCAGCAGAGTAAGAGGGGAGCTGTTTTTT. This sequence encodes CASRVRGELFF.

This clonotype was detected many times. J is TRBJ1-5 and V is TRBV5-1; D ambiguous. Between the trimmed V and J ends, which lost 0 bases and 2 bases, there was a span of 9 bases. CDR3 size: 15 residues. Looked up from germline, CDR1 is SGHRS and CDR2 is YFSETQ. The CDR3 reads CASSLDPLGNQPQHF. CDR3 nucleotides: TGCGCCAGCAGCTTGGACCCACTGGGCAATCAGCCCCAGCATTTT.

This clonotype was counted ten times or more. The V gene is TRBV7-9, the J gene TRBJ1-1; no definite D call. V shed 4 bases and J shed 5 bases, with 8 bases lying between them. This CDR3 spans 12 amino acids. Germline CDR1 is SEHNR and CDR2 is FQNEAQ (reference sequence). CDR3 nucleotide sequence: TGTGCCAGCAGCTCCGGACGGACTGAAGCTTTCTTT. Its protein is CASSSGRTEAFF.

This clonotype appeared many times. The chain recombines TRBV29-1 with TRBJ1-2, with D possibly TRBD1 on 5 matching bases. Germline-derived CDR1 and CDR2 are SQVTM and ANQGSEA. V was cut by 4 bases and J by 7 bases, with 10 bases left in between. The CDR3 has 11 residues. In nucleotides, the CDR3 is TGCAGCGTTGTCAGGGACTCTGGCTACACCTTC. Translating it yields CSVVRDSGYTF.